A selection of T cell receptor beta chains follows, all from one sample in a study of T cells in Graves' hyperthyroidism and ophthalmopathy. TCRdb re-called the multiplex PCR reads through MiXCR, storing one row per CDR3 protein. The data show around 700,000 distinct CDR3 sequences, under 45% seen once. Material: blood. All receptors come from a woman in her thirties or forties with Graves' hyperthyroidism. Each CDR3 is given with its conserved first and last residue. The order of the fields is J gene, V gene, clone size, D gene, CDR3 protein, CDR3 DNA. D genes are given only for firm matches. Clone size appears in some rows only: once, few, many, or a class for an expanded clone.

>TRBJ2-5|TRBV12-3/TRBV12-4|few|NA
CASSRGQLFQETQYF
TGTGCCAGCAGCCGAGGCCAACTTTTTCAAGAGACCCAGTACTTC
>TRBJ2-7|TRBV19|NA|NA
CASSSGAYGQYF
TGTGCCAGTAGTTCAGGAGCCTACGGGCAGTACTTC
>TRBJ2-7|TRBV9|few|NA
CASSPRPGDYEQYF
TGTGCCAGCAGCCCCCGCCCAGGAGACTACGAGCAGTACTTC
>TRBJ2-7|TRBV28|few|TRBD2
CASSSPGTRGRAEEQYF
TGTGCCAGCAGTTCCCCCGGGACTAGGGGCCGTGCAGAGGAGCAGTACTTC
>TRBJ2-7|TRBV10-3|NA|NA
CASSLQGRFHEQYF
TGTGCCAGCAGTCTACAGGGGAGGTTCCACGAGCAGTACTTC
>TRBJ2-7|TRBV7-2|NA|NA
CASSFKGTGEQYF
TGTGCCAGCAGCTTTAAGGGCACCGGGGAGCAGTACTTC
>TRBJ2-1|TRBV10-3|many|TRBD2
CAISRTSGTDNEQFF
TGTGCCATCAGTCGGACTAGCGGTACCGACAATGAGCAGTTCTTC
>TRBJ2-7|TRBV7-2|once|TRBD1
CASSFGQGVVHYEQYF
TGTGCCAGCAGCTTCGGACAGGGGGTGGTGCATTACGAGCAGTACTTC
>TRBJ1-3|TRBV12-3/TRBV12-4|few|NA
CASSFIAGNTIYF
TGTGCCAGTAGCTTTATAGCGGGAAACACCATATATTTT
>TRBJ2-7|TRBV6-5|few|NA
CASSPPGLNYEQYF
TGTGCCAGCAGTCCCCCCGGACTTAACTACGAGCAGTACTTC
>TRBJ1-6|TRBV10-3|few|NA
CASSYSKGGAPSPLHF
TGTGCCAGCAGTTACTCGAAAGGGGGGGCGCCGTCACCCCTCCACTTT
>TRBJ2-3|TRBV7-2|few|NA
CASSLLYSGDTQYF
TGTGCCAGCAGCTTACTTTATTCGGGAGATACGCAGTATTTT
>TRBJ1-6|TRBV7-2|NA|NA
CASPLGAADSPLHF
TGTGCCAGCCCCCTTGGGGCAGCAGATTCACCCCTCCACTTT
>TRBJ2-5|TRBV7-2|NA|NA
CASSGPGTETQYF
TGTGCCAGCAGCGGGCCAGGGACAGAGACCCAGTACTTC
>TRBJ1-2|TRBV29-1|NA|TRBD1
CSRDRGDIYGYTF
TGCAGTCGGGACAGGGGCGATATCTATGGCTACACCTTC
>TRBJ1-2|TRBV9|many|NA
CASSDPSGAGYTF
TGTGCCAGCAGCGACCCCTCAGGGGCTGGCTACACCTTC
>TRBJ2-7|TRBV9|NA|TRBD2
CASSVEGTGGSREQYF
TGTGCCAGCAGCGTAGAGGGGACGGGGGGGTCGCGAGAGCAGTACTTC
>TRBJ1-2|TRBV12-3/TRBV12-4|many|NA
CASITGRGGYTF
TGTGCCAGCATTACAGGCCGCGGGGGCTACACCTTC
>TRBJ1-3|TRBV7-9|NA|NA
CASSQWGAGGSTIYF
TGCGCCAGCAGCCAATGGGGGGCCGGTGGAAGCACCATATATTTT
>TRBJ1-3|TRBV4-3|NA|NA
CASSQDHGASGNTIYF
TGCGCCAGCAGCCAAGATCACGGCGCCTCTGGAAACACCATATATTTT
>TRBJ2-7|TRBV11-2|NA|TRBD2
CAGSASIAGSYEQYF
TGTGCCGGCAGCGCTTCTATAGCGGGATCCTACGAGCAGTACTTC
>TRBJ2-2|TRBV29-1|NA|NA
CSVHHEGSWELFF
TGCAGCGTCCATCACGAGGGCAGCTGGGAGCTGTTTTTT
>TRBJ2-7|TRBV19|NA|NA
CASSIPSRTYEQYF
TGTGCCAGTAGTATACCCAGCCGAACCTACGAGCAGTACTTC
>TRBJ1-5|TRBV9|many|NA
CASSVDGRYSNQPQHF
TGTGCCAGCAGCGTAGATGGCCGCTATAGCAATCAGCCCCAGCATTTT
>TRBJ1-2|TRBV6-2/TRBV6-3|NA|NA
CASSGRDGYTF
TGTGCCAGCAGCGGACGGGATGGCTACACCTTC
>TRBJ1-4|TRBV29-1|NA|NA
CSVEDVGNEKLFF
TGCAGCGTTGAAGACGTTGGGAATGAAAAACTGTTTTTT
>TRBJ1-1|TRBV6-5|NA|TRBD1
CASRDREVSTEAFF
TGTGCCAGCAGGGACAGGGAGGTAAGCACTGAAGCTTTCTTT
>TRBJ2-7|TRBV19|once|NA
CASSRGGRASKYF
TGTGCCAGTAGTAGGGGCGGGCGAGCGAGCAAGTACTTC
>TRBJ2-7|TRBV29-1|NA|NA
CSVLLGINYEQYF
TGCAGCGTCCTTTTAGGCATAAACTACGAGCAGTACTTC
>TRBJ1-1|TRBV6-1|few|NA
CASSYLGTYHTEAFF
TGTGCCAGCAGTTACCTCGGGACCTATCACACTGAAGCTTTCTTT
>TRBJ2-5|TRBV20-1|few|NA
CSARTLSF
TGCAGTGCAAGGACCCTGAGCTTC
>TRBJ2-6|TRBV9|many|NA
CASSVVGFGANVLTF
TGTGCCAGCAGCGTAGTAGGGTTTGGGGCCAACGTCCTGACTTTC
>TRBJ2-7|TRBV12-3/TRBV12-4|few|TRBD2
CASRPGTQYGGRQVNYEQYF
TGTGCCAGCAGACCCGGGACTCAGTACGGCGGGAGGCAAGTCAACTACGAGCAGTACTTC
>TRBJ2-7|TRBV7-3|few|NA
CASSQGGFSDEQYF
TGTGCCAGCAGTCAGGGAGGCTTCTCCGACGAGCAGTACTTC
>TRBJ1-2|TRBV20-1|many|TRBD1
CSALGGAGYGYTF
TGCAGTGCTCTAGGGGGCGCGGGCTATGGCTACACCTTC
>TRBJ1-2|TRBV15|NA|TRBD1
CATSSVQGASRRGYTF
TGTGCCACCAGCAGTGTACAGGGGGCCTCCCGTCGGGGCTACACCTTC
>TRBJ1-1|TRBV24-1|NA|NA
CATSDPSTGSTEAFF
TGTGCCACCAGTGATCCATCTACAGGGTCCACTGAAGCTTTCTTT
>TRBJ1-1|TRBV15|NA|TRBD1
CATSSGDSSNTEAFF
TGTGCCACCAGCAGCGGGGACAGCTCCAACACTGAAGCTTTCTTT
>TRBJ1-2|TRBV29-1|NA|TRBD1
CSGQTGTGDYGYTF
TGCAGCGGTCAGACCGGGACAGGGGACTATGGCTACACCTTC
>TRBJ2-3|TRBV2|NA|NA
CASSEGALGTDTQYF
TGTGCCAGCAGTGAGGGGGCGCTTGGTACAGATACGCAGTATTTT
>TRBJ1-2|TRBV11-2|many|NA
CASSYTGGRGYTF
TGTGCCAGCAGCTATACGGGGGGCCGGGGCTACACCTTC
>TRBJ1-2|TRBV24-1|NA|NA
CATGESSQGPYGYTF
TGTGCCACCGGTGAGTCTTCGCAGGGACCCTATGGCTACACCTTC
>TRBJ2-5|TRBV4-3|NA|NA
CASSQDRAHQETQYF
TGCGCCAGCAGCCAAGACAGAGCGCATCAAGAGACCCAGTACTTC
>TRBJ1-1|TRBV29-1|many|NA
CSVGPGPILYLNTEAFF
TGCAGCGTTGGCCCGGGCCCGATCCTATACCTGAACACTGAAGCTTTCTTT
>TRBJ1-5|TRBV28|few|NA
CASWDFAYSNQPQHF
TGTGCCAGCTGGGACTTCGCTTATAGCAATCAGCCCCAGCATTTT
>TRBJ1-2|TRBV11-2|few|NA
CASSLGTVRLAGYTF
TGTGCCAGCAGCTTAGGGACAGTGAGGCTTGCGGGCTACACCTTC
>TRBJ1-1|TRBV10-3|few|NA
CAISDVPYTEAFF
TGTGCCATCAGTGACGTGCCATACACTGAAGCTTTCTTT
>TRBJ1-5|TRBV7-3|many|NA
CASSPGRNQPQHF
TGTGCCAGCAGCCCCGGACGCAATCAGCCCCAGCATTTT
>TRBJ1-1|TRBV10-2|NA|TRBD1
CASSYGTGSRTEAFF
TGTGCCAGCAGTTACGGGACAGGGTCTCGCACTGAAGCTTTCTTT
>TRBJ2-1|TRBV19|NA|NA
CASSRTNYNEQFF
TGTGCCAGTAGTCGGACTAACTACAATGAGCAGTTCTTC
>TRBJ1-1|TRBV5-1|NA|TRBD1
CASSLFAQGVEAFF
TGCGCCAGCAGCTTGTTCGCACAGGGGGTTGAAGCTTTCTTT
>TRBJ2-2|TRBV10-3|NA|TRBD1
CASSDSGQVNTGELFF
TGTGCCAGCAGTGACTCGGGACAGGTTAACACCGGGGAGCTGTTTTTT
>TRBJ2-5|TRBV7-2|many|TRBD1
CASSVYRGPQETQYF
TGTGCCAGCAGCGTATACAGGGGCCCTCAAGAGACCCAGTACTTC